The 3 T cell receptor beta chains given below trace back to one sample, sequenced in a study of human thymus T cells. Measured with immunoSEQ multiplex PCR; TCRdb has only the in-frame clones, and not every one. The sample shows 45,000 to 75,000 clones, approximately 95% of them seen only once. Input material: blood. These receptors originate from a boy under two years old with a congenital heart defect but otherwise immunologically healthy.

This chain's CDR3 is CASSYSRGASYNEQFF. The CDR3 nucleotides read TGTGCCAGCAGTTACTCGAGGGGGGCTTCCTACAATGAGCAGTTCTTC. The gene calls are TRBV6-5 and TRBJ2-1; D is possibly TRBD1 or TRBD2 (6 bases each). The CDR3 consists of 16 residues. V lost 0 bases and J lost 1, with 10 bases in between. Germline-derived CDR1 and CDR2 are MNHEY and SVGAGI.

The rearrangement uses TRBV5-1 and TRBJ1-2, with 7 bases fitting TRBD1. The CDR3 contains 13 residues. Germline V gene lookup returns CDR1 SGHRS and CDR2 YFSETQ. Losses at the gene ends were 2 bases for V and 3 bases for J; bases not matched to a gene: 1. CDR3: CASSLTGDYGYTF. CDR3 sequence (DNA): TGCGCCAGCAGCTTAACAGGGGACTATGGCTACACCTTC.

This chain uses TRBV4-2 with TRBJ2-3, with 9 bases aligning to TRBD2. V lost 0 bases to trimming and J lost 1 base; unmatched junction nucleotides: 5. CDR3 length: 17 amino acids. From germline, CDR1 is LGHNA and CDR2 YNFKEQ. CDR3 region: CASSQEPAGGRTDTQYF. The CDR3 DNA sequence: TGTGCCAGCAGCCAAGAGCCAGCGGGGGGCCGCACAGATACGCAGTATTTT.